This TCR beta chain stems from a study of T-cell memory formation after mild COVID-19. Whole-study findings and limits: Detection of some responders pre-infection suggested pre-existing cross-reactive memory T cells participated.

A note on this clonotype: The antigen is unknown.

TCRdb itself ran the 5' RACE reads through MiXCR, one entry per CDR3 protein. The data hold more than 350,000 distinct CDR3 sequences, with about a sixth observed a single time. V was clipped by 8 bases and J by 2 bases, with 10 bases between them. This CDR3 comprises 12 residues. CDR1 is SNHLY, CDR2 FYNNEI, per germline. The TCR was taken from a man younger than 30 who had mild COVID-19 (a few samples of this study predate the infection). Cell type and time point are not known. The V call is TRBV2, the J call TRBJ2-7; D tentatively fits TRBD1 or TRBD2 (5 bases each). The sequenced sample was PBMCs or a T cell subset sorted from them (not recorded which). The CDR3 nucleotides are TGTGCCAGCCTCCGGGGCGCCTACGAGCAGTACGTC. It is translated as CASLRGAYEQYV.